This T cell receptor beta chain was recovered during a study of cytomegalovirus exposure and HLA in healthy donors. The PCR employed 60 Vbeta primers together with 13 Jbeta primers. This table comes from immunoSEQ multiplex PCR, and its TCRdb copy is limited to in-frame clones, with some not included. This sample yields more than 100,000 clones, of which approximately 76% are seen a single time; approximately 30% belongs to the top ten. Trimming cost V 0 bases and J 1 base; bases outside gene matches: 4. The CDR3 has 16 residues. Germline CDR1 reads WSHSY; CDR2 reads SAAADI. The V call is TRBV10-2, the J call TRBJ2-7, with TRBD2 matching 9 bases. The TCR was taken from a man aged 60 to 75 in good health and CMV-seropositive. What was sequenced was PBMCs. This CDR3 is CASSESGLAVSYEQYF. For the CDR3, the DNA is TGCGCCAGCAGTGAGTCGGGACTAGCTGTTTCCTACGAGCAGTACTTC.